This T cell receptor beta chain came from a study of radiation and T cells in renal cell carcinoma. The method was immunoSEQ multiplex PCR; TCRdb's version includes in-frame clones alone and lacks a portion of them. The data show 150,000 or so clones, with roughly nine tenths seen just once and 3.5% to 5% held by the top ten. Time point here: baseline pretreatment blood. Treatment defined: 15 Gy SBRT to primary tumor, nephrectomy 4 weeks later. The germline V and J ends were trimmed by 5 bases and 7 bases, with 15 bases remaining between them. The CDR3 is 14 amino acids. Germline-derived CDR1 and CDR2 are SGHTA and FQGTGA.

The chain has TRBV7-3 and TRBJ2-1, with D unresolved. The sequencing here drew on blood, taken from a patient whose treatment included radiotherapy and nephrectomy. This clonotype originated in a woman in her seventies with renal cell carcinoma. CDR3 region: CASSPQSLANEQFF. In nucleotides, the CDR3 is TGTGCCAGCAGCCCCCAATCCTTGGCGAATGAGCAGTTCTTC.